A selection of T cell receptor beta chains follows, all from one sample in a study of T cell responses to AZD1222 COVID-19 vaccine. Sequencing was performed with immunoSEQ multiplex PCR; in TCRdb, only in-frame clones are kept and a portion is missing. The sample lists 150,000 or so clones, around 85% occurring once. This specimen was peripheral blood, taken on day 0 of MenACWY control vaccination. The origin of the receptors is an adult in good health. CDR3s include the opening cysteine and the closing phenylalanine or tryptophan. A D gene is named only where the DNA matches it firmly. Expanded clones are given a class, and other clones once, few, many or no size at all.

size: .
length: 11
J: TRBJ2-1
D: TRBD2
V: TRBV29-1
DNA: TGCAGCAGCGGGAGGGCCACTGAGCAGTTCTTC
CDR3: CSSGRATEQFF

size: few
length: 12
J: TRBJ1-2
D: .
V: TRBV9
DNA: TGTGCCAGCACCCGTTATGGGGAAGGCTACACCTTC
CDR3: CASTRYGEGYTF

size: .
length: 14
J: TRBJ1-1
D: .
V: TRBV19
DNA: TGTGCCAGTAGTATAATCTCGCGGAACACTGAAGCTTTCTTT
CDR3: CASSIISRNTEAFF

size: .
length: 17
J: TRBJ2-7
D: TRBD1
V: TRBV4-3
DNA: TGCGCCAGCAGCCGGACTGCAAAACAGGGGGCCGCCTACGAGCAGTACTTC
CDR3: CASSRTAKQGAAYEQYF

size: .
length: 15
J: TRBJ2-1
D: .
V: TRBV4-2
DNA: TGTGCCAGCAGCCCGGCGCTGACGTTTTCCAATGAGCAGTTCTTC
CDR3: CASSPALTFSNEQFF

size: .
length: 11
J: TRBJ2-3
D: .
V: TRBV21-1
DNA: TGTGCCGGCCTCACGTGGGATACGCAGTATTTT
CDR3: CAGLTWDTQYF

size: .
length: 12
J: TRBJ1-1
D: .
V: TRBV3-1/TRBV3-2
DNA: TGTGCCAGCAGCTATACCGGGAGTGAAGCTTTCTTT
CDR3: CASSYTGSEAFF

size: once
length: 17
J: TRBJ1-5
D: .
V: TRBV5-8
DNA: TGTGCCAGCAGCTCCCACAGGGTTGGGGCGCTTAATCAGCCCCAGCATTTT
CDR3: CASSSHRVGALNQPQHF

size: .
length: 12
J: TRBJ1-1
D: .
V: TRBV6-5
DNA: TGTGCCAGCAGTCTTCTAACAGGAGAAGCTTTCTTT
CDR3: CASSLLTGEAFF

size: .
length: 13
J: TRBJ1-5
D: TRBD1
V: TRBV10-3
DNA: TGTGCCATCAGTCCAGACAGGGTTCAGCCCCAGCATTTT
CDR3: CAISPDRVQPQHF

size: .
length: 10
J: TRBJ2-3
D: .
V: TRBV10-3
DNA: TGTGCCACCAAAACAGATACGCAGTATTTT
CDR3: CATKTDTQYF

size: .
length: 16
J: TRBJ2-3
D: TRBD2
V: TRBV15
DNA: TGTGCCACCAGCAGGGGGACTAGCGGGGTTGTAGATACGCAGTATTTT
CDR3: CATSRGTSGVVDTQYF

size: .
length: 15
J: TRBJ2-3
D: .
V: TRBV5-1
DNA: TGCGCCAGCAGCTTGGCCAGGGGGGACACAGATACGCAGTATTTT
CDR3: CASSLARGDTDTQYF

size: .
length: 14
J: TRBJ2-7
D: .
V: TRBV3-1/TRBV3-2
DNA: TGTGCCAGCAGCCAACCGGGTCTCATGAGGGAGCAGTACTTC
CDR3: CASSQPGLMREQYF

size: .
length: 16
J: TRBJ2-3
D: TRBD1
V: TRBV11-3
DNA: TGTGCCAGCAGCTCCGGGACAGGGTTGATTATCGATACGCAGTATTTT
CDR3: CASSSGTGLIIDTQYF

size: .
length: 16
J: TRBJ2-1
D: TRBD1
V: TRBV7-9
DNA: TGTGCCAGCAGCTCCCCGGGACAGGGATCCTACAATGAGCAGTTCTTC
CDR3: CASSSPGQGSYNEQFF

size: .
length: 13
J: TRBJ1-4
D: .
V: TRBV19
DNA: TGTGCCAGTAGTATGGACAGTAATGAAAAACTGTTTTTT
CDR3: CASSMDSNEKLFF

size: .
length: 15
J: TRBJ2-7
D: TRBD1
V: TRBV3-1/TRBV3-2
DNA: TGTGCCAGCAGCCTCCGGGACAGGGTATCGGCCGAGCAGTACTTC
CDR3: CASSLRDRVSAEQYF

size: .
length: 16
J: TRBJ2-5
D: .
V: TRBV5-1
DNA: TGCGCCAGCAGCTTGGGAGGGGCCCCGATCCAAGAGACCCAGTACTTC
CDR3: CASSLGGAPIQETQYF

size: .
length: 15
J: TRBJ1-5
D: TRBD1
V: TRBV28
DNA: TGTGCCAGCAGTCAGTACAGGGGTGGGAACCAGCCCCAGCATTTT
CDR3: CASSQYRGGNQPQHF

size: .
length: 15
J: TRBJ2-3
D: TRBD2
V: TRBV10-2
DNA: TGCGCCAGCAGTGATTTAGCGGGGGCCCCAGATACGCAGTATTTT
CDR3: CASSDLAGAPDTQYF

size: .
length: 14
J: TRBJ2-1
D: TRBD2
V: TRBV5-1
DNA: TGCGCCAGCAGCTTGGTAGCGGGGGGCAATGAGCAGTTCTTC
CDR3: CASSLVAGGNEQFF

size: .
length: 14
J: TRBJ2-7
D: TRBD1
V: TRBV5-4
DNA: TGTGCCAGCAGCTCGCGGACAGGGTCAAACGAGCAGTACTTC
CDR3: CASSSRTGSNEQYF

size: once
length: 15
J: TRBJ1-1
D: .
V: TRBV9
DNA: TGTGCCAGCAGCGTAGAAACAGACATGAACACTGAAGCTTTCTTT
CDR3: CASSVETDMNTEAFF

size: .
length: 16
J: TRBJ2-3
D: TRBD2
V: TRBV6-5
DNA: TGTGCCAGCAGTTCCGGGACTAGCGGTAGCACAGATACGCAGTATTTT
CDR3: CASSSGTSGSTDTQYF

size: .
length: 15
J: TRBJ2-1
D: TRBD2
V: TRBV19
DNA: TGTGCCAGTACCCTGACTAGCGGGACCTACAATGAGCAGTTCTTC
CDR3: CASTLTSGTYNEQFF

size: once
length: 15
J: TRBJ1-5
D: TRBD1
V: TRBV18
DNA: TGTGCCAGCTCACTAGACAGGGCGAAGGGTCAGCCCCAGCATTTT
CDR3: CASSLDRAKGQPQHF

size: .
length: 16
J: TRBJ2-5
D: .
V: TRBV7-9
DNA: TGTGCCAGCAGCCCAGGGGTAGGCTTCCTCCAAGAGACCCAGTACTTC
CDR3: CASSPGVGFLQETQYF

size: .
length: 15
J: TRBJ2-5
D: TRBD1
V: TRBV5-1
DNA: TGCGCCAGCAGCTTGGAGGGCGACAGGGAAGAGACCCAGTACTTC
CDR3: CASSLEGDREETQYF

size: .
length: 13
J: TRBJ1-2
D: TRBD1
V: TRBV6-5
DNA: TGTGCCACTCGACGGGACAGTAACTATGGCTACACCTTC
CDR3: CATRRDSNYGYTF

size: .
length: 16
J: TRBJ2-3
D: .
V: TRBV3-1/TRBV3-2
DNA: TGTGCCAGCAGCCAAGGGTCTAGCACCAGCACAGATACGCAGTATTTT
CDR3: CASSQGSSTSTDTQYF

size: .
length: 15
J: TRBJ1-2
D: .
V: TRBV7-2
DNA: TGTGCCAGCAGCTTAGGTCTCAGCCCACGAAGGGGCTACACCTTC
CDR3: CASSLGLSPRRGYTF

size: .
length: 15
J: TRBJ2-7
D: .
V: TRBV6-4
DNA: TGTGCCAGCAGTGATCGGACAGAGAGAATCTACGAGCAGTACTTC
CDR3: CASSDRTERIYEQYF

size: .
length: 15
J: TRBJ1-5
D: TRBD1
V: TRBV16
DNA: TGTGCCAGCAGCCCGTGGGGCAGGGGGAGGCAGCCCCAGCATTTT
CDR3: CASSPWGRGRQPQHF

size: .
length: 18
J: TRBJ1-1
D: TRBD1
V: TRBV6-2/TRBV6-3
DNA: TGTGCCAGCAGTTATCCATGGGACAGGGGAATGGTGGACACTGAAGCTTTCTTT
CDR3: CASSYPWDRGMVDTEAFF

size: .
length: 13
J: TRBJ2-5
D: .
V: TRBV3-1/TRBV3-2
DNA: TGTGCCAGCAGCCCCCGAAAACCAGAGACCCAGTACTTC
CDR3: CASSPRKPETQYF

size: .
length: 15
J: TRBJ2-2
D: .
V: TRBV7-9
DNA: TGTGCCAGCAGCTTATTAGGGGTCAAGGCCGGGGAGCTGTTTTTT
CDR3: CASSLLGVKAGELFF

size: .
length: 15
J: TRBJ2-2
D: TRBD1
V: TRBV5-1
DNA: TGCGCCAGCAACCCGACAGGGTTCAACACCGGGGAGCTGTTTTTT
CDR3: CASNPTGFNTGELFF

size: .
length: 15
J: TRBJ1-4
D: .
V: TRBV7-9
DNA: TGTGCCAGCAGCCTATCAGGGGCGATAGGGGAAAAACTGTTTTTT
CDR3: CASSLSGAIGEKLFF

size: few
length: 15
J: TRBJ1-6
D: .
V: TRBV6-4
DNA: TGTGCCAGCAGTGACTCGCGAGGGGGTGATTCACCCCTCCACTTT
CDR3: CASSDSRGGDSPLHF

size: .
length: 13
J: TRBJ1-1
D: .
V: TRBV10-1
DNA: TGCGCCAGCAGTGATTCCGGACAGCTCGAAGCTTTCTTT
CDR3: CASSDSGQLEAFF

size: .
length: 15
J: TRBJ1-1
D: .
V: TRBV19
DNA: TGTGCCAGTAGTATACGGATTGGTGGGAACACTGAAGCTTTCTTT
CDR3: CASSIRIGGNTEAFF

size: .
length: 9
J: TRBJ1-2
D: .
V: TRBV5-8
DNA: TGTGCCGGGGGATATGGCTACACCTTC
CDR3: CAGGYGYTF

size: .
length: 18
J: TRBJ2-6
D: .
V: TRBV5-1
DNA: TGCGCCAGCAGCTTGGGTGGGAGGAGGTTATCTGGGGCCAACGTCCTGACTTTC
CDR3: CASSLGGRRLSGANVLTF

size: .
length: 14
J: TRBJ1-2
D: .
V: TRBV6-5
DNA: TGTGCCAGCAGTTGGTTTGGGCGAGACGATGGCTACACCTTC
CDR3: CASSWFGRDDGYTF

size: few
length: 15
J: TRBJ1-1
D: .
V: TRBV7-9
DNA: TGTGCCAGCAGCGCAATCCCGGGCATGAACACTGAAGCTTTCTTT
CDR3: CASSAIPGMNTEAFF

size: few
length: 15
J: TRBJ2-1
D: .
V: TRBV23-1
DNA: TGCGCCAGCAGTCCCCCTGGACAGTCCTACAATGAGCAGTTCTTC
CDR3: CASSPPGQSYNEQFF

size: .
length: 13
J: TRBJ2-2
D: .
V: TRBV3-1/TRBV3-2
DNA: TGTGCCAGCAGCCAAGTTCGGGCCGGGGAGCTGTTTTTT
CDR3: CASSQVRAGELFF

size: once
length: 14
J: TRBJ1-1
D: .
V: TRBV13
DNA: TGTGCCAGCAGCCATGAGGGTGGGGGCACTGAAGCTTTCTTT
CDR3: CASSHEGGGTEAFF

size: medium-sized
length: 14
J: TRBJ1-1
D: .
V: TRBV7-9
DNA: TGTGCCAGCAGCCCTAACGCCAAGTACACTGAAGCTTTCTTT
CDR3: CASSPNAKYTEAFF

size: .
length: 15
J: TRBJ1-5
D: TRBD1
V: TRBV6-5
DNA: TGTGCCAGCAGTTACCGCGGACAGGGGGGTCAGCCCCAGCATTTT
CDR3: CASSYRGQGGQPQHF

size: .
length: 12
J: TRBJ2-5
D: .
V: TRBV7-2
DNA: TGTGCCAGCAGCTCGTACCAAGAGACCCAGTACTTC
CDR3: CASSSYQETQYF

size: .
length: 13
J: TRBJ2-1
D: .
V: TRBV7-9
DNA: TGTGCCAGCAGCTTAGTCATAGACAATGAGCAGTTCTTC
CDR3: CASSLVIDNEQFF

size: once
length: 16
J: TRBJ2-1
D: .
V: TRBV5-1
DNA: TGCGCCAGCAGCATAGGTGGAGGGAGTGTAGCCAATGAGCAGTTCTTC
CDR3: CASSIGGGSVANEQFF

size: .
length: 15
J: TRBJ2-3
D: .
V: TRBV7-2
DNA: TGTGCCAGCAGTCAGGCGGGGCTGAGGACAGATACGCAGTATTTT
CDR3: CASSQAGLRTDTQYF

size: .
length: 13
J: TRBJ1-3
D: .
V: TRBV9
DNA: TGTGCCAGCAGCGTGACGGGGGTGGACACCATATATTTT
CDR3: CASSVTGVDTIYF